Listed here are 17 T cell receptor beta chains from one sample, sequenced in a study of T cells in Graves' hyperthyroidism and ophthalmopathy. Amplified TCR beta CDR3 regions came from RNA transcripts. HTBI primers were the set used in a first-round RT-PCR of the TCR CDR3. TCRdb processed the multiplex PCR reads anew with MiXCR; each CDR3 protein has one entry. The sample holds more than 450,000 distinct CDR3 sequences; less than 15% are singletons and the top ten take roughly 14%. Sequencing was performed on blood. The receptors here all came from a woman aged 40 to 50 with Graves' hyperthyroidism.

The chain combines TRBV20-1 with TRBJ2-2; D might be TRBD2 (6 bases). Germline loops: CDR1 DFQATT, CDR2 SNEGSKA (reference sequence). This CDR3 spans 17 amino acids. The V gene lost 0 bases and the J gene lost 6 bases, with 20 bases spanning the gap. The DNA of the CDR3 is TGCAGTGCTAGAGATCTCAAAGTCCGCGGGACGGCCGGGGAGCTGTTTTTT. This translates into CSARDLKVRGTAGELFF.

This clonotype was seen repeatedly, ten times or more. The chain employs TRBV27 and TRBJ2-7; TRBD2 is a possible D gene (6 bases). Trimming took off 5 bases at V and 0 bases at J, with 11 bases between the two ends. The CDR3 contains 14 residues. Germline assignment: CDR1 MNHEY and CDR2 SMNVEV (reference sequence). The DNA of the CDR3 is TGTGCCAGCAGTCCATGGGGGGACTCCTACGAGCAGTACTTC. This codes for CASSPWGDSYEQYF.

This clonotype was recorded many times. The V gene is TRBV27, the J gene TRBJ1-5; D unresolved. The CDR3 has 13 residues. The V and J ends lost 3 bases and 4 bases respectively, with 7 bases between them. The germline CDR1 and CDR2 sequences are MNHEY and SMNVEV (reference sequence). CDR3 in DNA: TGTGCCAGCAGTTTCTCCAGAAATCAGCCCCAGCATTTT. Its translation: CASSFSRNQPQHF.

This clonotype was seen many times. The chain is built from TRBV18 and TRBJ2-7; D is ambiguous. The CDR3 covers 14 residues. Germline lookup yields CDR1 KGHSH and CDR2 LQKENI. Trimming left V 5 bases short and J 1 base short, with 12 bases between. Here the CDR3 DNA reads TGTGCCAGCTCAACAGAATTAGCATCCTACGAGCAGTACTTC. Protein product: CASSTELASYEQYF.

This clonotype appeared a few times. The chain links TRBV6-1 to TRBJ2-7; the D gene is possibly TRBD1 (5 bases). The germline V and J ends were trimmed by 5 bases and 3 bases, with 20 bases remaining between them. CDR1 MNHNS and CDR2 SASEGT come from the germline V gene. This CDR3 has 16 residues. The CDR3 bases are TGTGCCAGCAGTTTCAAACCGACAGACCGCAGCTACGAGCAGTACTTC. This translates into CASSFKPTDRSYEQYF.

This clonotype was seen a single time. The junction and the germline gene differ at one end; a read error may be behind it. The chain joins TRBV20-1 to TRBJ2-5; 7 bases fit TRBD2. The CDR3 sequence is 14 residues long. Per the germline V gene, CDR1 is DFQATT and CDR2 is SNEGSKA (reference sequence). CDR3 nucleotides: TGCAGTGCTAAGACTGGGAGGGACCAAGAGACCCAGCACTTC. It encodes CSAKTGRDQETQHF.

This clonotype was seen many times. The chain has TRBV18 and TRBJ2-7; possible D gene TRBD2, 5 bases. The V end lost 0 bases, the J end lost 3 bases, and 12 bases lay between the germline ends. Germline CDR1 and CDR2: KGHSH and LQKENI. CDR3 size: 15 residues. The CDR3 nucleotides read TGTGCCAGCTCACCACCGGGATTTGGAGGCTACGAGCAGTACTTC. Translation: CASSPPGFGGYEQYF. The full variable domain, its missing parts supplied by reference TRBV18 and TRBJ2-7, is NAGVMQNPRHLVRRRGQEARLRCSPMKGHSHVYWYRQLPEEGLKFMVYLQKENIIDESGMPKERFSAEFPKEGPSILRIQQVVRGDSAAYFCASSPPGFGGYEQYFGPGTRLTVT.

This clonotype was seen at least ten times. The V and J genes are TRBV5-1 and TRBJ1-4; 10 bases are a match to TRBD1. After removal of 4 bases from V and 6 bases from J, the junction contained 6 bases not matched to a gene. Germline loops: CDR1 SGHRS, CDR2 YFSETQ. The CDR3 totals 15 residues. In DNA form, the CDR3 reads TGCGCCAGCAGCCGCCTGACAGGGGGCGATGAAAAACTGTTTTTT. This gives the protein CASSRLTGGDEKLFF.

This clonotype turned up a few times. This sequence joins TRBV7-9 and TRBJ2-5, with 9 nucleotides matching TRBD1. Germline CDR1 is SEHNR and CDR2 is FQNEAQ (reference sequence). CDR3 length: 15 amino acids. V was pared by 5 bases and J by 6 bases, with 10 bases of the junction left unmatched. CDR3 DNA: TGTGCCAGCAGCCCGGGACAGGGAGGAAGGCAGACCCAGTACTTC. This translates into CASSPGQGGRQTQYF.

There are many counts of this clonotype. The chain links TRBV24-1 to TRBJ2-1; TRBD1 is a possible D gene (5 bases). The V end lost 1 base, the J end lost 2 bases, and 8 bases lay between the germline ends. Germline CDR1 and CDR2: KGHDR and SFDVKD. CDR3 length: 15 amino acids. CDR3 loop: CATSDLDRAYNEQFF. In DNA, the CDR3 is TGTGCCACCAGTGATTTAGACAGAGCCTACAATGAGCAGTTCTTC.

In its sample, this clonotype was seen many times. The DNA of the CDR3 is TGTGCCAGCAGTTTAGCCGGGACTAGCGGGGGCCGTGAGACCCAGTACTTC. Translation: CASSLAGTSGGRETQYF. This chain joins TRBV12-3 or TRBV12-4 and TRBJ2-5; 14 bases match TRBD2. Trimming removed 0 bases from V and 5 bases from J; junction bases left unmatched: 5. The CDR3 length is 17 residues.

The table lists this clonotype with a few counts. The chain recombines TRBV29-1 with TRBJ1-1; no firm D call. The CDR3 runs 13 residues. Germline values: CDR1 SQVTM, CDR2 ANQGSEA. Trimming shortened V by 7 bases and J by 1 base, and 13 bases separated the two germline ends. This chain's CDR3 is CSAPPEENTEAFF. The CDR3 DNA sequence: TGCAGCGCCCCGCCGGAGGAGAACACTGAAGCTTTCTTT.

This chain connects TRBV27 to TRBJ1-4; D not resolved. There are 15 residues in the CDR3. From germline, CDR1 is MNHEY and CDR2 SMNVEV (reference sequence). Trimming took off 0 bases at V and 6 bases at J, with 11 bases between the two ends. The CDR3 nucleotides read TGTGCCAGCAGTTTATCGCACAGCTCCTATGAAAAACTGTTTTTT. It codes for CASSLSHSSYEKLFF.

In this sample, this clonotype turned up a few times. Here the CDR3 DNA reads TGTGCCAGCAGTGAAGCGGCTACCCGCGCGGCTGAAGCTTTCTTT. Protein: CASSEAATRAAEAFF. The V gene is TRBV6-1, the J gene TRBJ1-1; D ambiguous. V was cut by 0 bases and J by 6 bases, with 14 bases left in between. The germline V gene encodes CDR1 MNHNS and CDR2 SASEGT. This CDR3 contains 15 residues.

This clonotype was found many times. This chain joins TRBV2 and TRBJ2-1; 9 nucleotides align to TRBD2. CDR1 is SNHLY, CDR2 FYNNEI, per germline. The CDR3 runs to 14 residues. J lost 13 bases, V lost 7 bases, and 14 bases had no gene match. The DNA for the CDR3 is TGTGCCAGCACCGTTGATAGCGGGAGACTAAATCAGTTCTTC. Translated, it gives CASTVDSGRLNQFF.

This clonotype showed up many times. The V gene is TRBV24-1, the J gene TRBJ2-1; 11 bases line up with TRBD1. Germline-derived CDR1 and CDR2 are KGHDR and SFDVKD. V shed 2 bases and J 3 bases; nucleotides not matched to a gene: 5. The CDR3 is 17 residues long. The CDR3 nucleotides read TGTGCCACCAGTGATTCGTGGGGGACAGGGGGCTACAATGAGCAGTTCTTC. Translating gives CATSDSWGTGGYNEQFF.

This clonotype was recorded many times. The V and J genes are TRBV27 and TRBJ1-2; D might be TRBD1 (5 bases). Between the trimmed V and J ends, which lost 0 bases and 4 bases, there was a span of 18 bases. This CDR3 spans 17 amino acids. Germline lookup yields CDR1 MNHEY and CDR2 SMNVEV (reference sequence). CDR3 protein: CASSLSAPGGVGYGYTF. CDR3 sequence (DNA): TGTGCCAGCAGTTTATCGGCACCTGGGGGGGTAGGCTATGGCTACACCTTC.